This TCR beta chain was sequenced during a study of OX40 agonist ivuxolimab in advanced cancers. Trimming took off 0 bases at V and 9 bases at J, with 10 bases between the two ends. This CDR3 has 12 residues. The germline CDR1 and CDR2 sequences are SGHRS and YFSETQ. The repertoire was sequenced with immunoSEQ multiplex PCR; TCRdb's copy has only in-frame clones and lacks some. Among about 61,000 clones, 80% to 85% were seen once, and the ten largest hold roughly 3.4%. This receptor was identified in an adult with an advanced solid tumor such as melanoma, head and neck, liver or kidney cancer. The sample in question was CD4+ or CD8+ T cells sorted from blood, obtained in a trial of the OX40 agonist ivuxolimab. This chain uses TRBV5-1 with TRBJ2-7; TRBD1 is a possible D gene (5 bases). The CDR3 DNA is TGCGCCAGCAGCTTGGGGCAGGGTGGGCAGTACTTC. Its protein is CASSLGQGGQYF.